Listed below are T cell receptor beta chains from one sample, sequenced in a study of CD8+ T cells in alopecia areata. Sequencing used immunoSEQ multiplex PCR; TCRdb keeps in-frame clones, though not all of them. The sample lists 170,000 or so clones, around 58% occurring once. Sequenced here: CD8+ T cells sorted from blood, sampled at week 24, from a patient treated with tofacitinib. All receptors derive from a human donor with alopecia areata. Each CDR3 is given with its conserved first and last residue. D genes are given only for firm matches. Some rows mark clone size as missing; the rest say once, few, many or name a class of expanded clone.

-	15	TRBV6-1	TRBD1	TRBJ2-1	TGTGCCAGCAGGCTCGGGGACAGGGTATACAATGAGCAGTTCTTC	CASRLGDRVYNEQFF
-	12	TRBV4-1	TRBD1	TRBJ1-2	TGCGCCAGCAGCCAACCGGGACAGAACTACACCTTC	CASSQPGQNYTF
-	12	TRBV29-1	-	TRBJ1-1	TGCAGCGTTGAATCGAGGAACACTGAAGCTTTCTTT	CSVESRNTEAFF
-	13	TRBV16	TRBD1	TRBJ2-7	TGTGCCAGCAGCCGACAGGGGTCCTACGAGCAGTACTTC	CASSRQGSYEQYF
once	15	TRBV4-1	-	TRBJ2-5	TGCGCCAGCAGCCAAGCTGACGGGGGCTGGGAGACCCAGTACTTC	CASSQADGGWETQYF
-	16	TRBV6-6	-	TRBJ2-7	TGTGCCAGCAGTAAGTCGGGGACTTACCTCTCCTACGAGCAGTACTTC	CASSKSGTYLSYEQYF
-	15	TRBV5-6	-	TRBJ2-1	TGTGCCAGCAGCCTGGATGGCAGGCCCTACAATGAGCAGTTCTTC	CASSLDGRPYNEQFF
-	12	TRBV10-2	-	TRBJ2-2	TGCGCCATCCGGGGGAACACCGGGGAGCTGTTTTTT	CAIRGNTGELFF
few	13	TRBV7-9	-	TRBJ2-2	TGTGCCAGCAGCCAAGACACCGCCGGGGAGCTGTTTTTT	CASSQDTAGELFF
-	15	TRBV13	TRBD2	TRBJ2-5	TGTGCCAGCACCCAGGGAGCGGGGGCGCTCGGGACCCAGTACTTC	CASTQGAGALGTQYF
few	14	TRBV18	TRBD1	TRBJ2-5	TGTGCCAGCTCACCGAACAGGGGCCAAGAGACCCAGTACTTC	CASSPNRGQETQYF
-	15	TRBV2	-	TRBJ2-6	TGTGCCAGCAGTGGAACGGACCGGGGGGCCAACGTCCTGACTTTC	CASSGTDRGANVLTF
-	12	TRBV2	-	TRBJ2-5	TGTGCCAGCAGCGGGACGCAAGAGACCCAGTACTTC	CASSGTQETQYF
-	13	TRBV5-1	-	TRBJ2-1	TGCGCCAGCAGCCTGGACCACGTGGGAATTGAGTTCTTC	CASSLDHVGIEFF